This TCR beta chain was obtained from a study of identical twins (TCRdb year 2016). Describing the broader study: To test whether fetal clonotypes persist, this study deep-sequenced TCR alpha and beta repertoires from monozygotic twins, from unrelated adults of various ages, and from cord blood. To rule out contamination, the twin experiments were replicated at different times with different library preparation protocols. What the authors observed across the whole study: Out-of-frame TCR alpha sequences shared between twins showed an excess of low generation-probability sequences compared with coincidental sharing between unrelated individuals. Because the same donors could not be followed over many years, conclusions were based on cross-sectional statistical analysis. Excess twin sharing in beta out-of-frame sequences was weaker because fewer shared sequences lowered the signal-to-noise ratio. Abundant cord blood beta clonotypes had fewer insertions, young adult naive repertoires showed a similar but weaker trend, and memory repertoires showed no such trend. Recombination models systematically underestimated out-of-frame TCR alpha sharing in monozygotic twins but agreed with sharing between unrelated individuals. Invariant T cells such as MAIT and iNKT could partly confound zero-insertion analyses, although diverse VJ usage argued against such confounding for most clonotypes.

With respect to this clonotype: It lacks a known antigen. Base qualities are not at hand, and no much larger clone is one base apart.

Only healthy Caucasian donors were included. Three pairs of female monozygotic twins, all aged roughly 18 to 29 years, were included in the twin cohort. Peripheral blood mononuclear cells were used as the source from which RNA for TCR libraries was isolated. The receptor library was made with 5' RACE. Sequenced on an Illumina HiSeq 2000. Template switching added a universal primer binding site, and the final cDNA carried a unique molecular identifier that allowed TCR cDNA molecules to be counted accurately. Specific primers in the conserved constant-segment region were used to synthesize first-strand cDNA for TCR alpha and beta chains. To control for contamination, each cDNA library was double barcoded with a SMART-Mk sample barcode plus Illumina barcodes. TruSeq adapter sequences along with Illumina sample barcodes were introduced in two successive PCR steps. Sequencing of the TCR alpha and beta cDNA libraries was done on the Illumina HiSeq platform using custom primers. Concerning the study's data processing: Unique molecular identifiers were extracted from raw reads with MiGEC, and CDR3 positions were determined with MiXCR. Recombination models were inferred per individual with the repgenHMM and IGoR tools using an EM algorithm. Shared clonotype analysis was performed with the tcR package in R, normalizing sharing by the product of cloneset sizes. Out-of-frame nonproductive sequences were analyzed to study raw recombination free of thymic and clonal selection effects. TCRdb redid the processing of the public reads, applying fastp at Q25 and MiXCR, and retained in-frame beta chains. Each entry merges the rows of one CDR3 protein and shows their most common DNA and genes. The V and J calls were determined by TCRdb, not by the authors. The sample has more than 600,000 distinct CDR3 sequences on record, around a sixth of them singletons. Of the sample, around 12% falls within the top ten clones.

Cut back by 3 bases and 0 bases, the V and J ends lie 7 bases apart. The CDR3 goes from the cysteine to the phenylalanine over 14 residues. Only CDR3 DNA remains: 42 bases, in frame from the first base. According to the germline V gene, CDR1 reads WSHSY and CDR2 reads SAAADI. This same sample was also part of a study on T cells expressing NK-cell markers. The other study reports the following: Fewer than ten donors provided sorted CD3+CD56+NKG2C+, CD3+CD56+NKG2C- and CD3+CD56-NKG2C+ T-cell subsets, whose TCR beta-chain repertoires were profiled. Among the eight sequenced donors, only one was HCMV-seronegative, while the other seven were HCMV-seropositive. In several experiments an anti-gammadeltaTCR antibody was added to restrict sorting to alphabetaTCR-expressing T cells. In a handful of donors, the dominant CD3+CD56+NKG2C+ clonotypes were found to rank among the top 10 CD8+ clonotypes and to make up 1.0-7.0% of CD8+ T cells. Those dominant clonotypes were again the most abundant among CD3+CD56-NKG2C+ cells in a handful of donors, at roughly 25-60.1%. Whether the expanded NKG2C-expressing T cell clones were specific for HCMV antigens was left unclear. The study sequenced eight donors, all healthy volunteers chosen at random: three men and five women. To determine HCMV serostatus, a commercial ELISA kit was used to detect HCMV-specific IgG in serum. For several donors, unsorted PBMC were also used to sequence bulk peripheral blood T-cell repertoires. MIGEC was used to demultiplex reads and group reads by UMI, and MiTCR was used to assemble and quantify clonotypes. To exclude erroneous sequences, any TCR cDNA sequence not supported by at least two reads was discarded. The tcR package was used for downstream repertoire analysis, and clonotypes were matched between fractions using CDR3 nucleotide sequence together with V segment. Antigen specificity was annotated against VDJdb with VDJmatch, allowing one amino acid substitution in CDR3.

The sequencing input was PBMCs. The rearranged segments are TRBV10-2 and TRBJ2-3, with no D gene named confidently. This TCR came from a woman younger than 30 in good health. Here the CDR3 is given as CASSDTSSTDTQYF. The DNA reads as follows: TGCGCCAGCAGTGATACTTCTAGCACAGATACGCAGTATTTT.